The text below deals with one T cell receptor (beta chain). Its antigen target is currently unknown. No much larger clonotype is one base removed from it; base qualities were not supplied. The approximately 39 donors, aged roughly 6 to 90 years, were systemically healthy Caucasian individuals from Russia. Roughly 9 milliliters of peripheral blood were drawn from each donor into EDTA-treated Vacutainer tubes. Ficoll-Paque density-gradient centrifugation was used to isolate PBMCs, with at least 6 million per sample. Total RNA was extracted from PBMCs with Trizol reagent, with at least 5.5 micrograms obtained per sample. For every donor, flow cytometry on a PBMC aliquot measured the percentage of naive CD45RAhigh/CD27high T cells. Library preparation used 5' RACE. The sequencer listed for this sample is Illumina HiSeq 2500. A second PCR of roughly 7 to 11 cycles was performed with a sample-barcoded 5' primer and a J-beta primer mix. A template-switch 5' adaptor carrying 12 random nucleotides introduced a unique molecular identifier onto each TCR beta cDNA molecule. Each sample yielded at least 3 million CDR3-containing paired-end reads. All of the RNA was converted into first-strand cDNA using the Mint cDNA synthesis kit, with a TRBC-specific oligonucleotide serving as the primer. Following uracil-DNA glycosylase treatment, a first 18-cycle PCR with universal primers M1SS and BC2_uni_R was performed on all cDNA. The original methods were these. Normalization of each sample was performed by random selection of 1 million high-quality reads, each carrying a distinct molecular identifier. Instead of being binned into consensus sequences, reads with shared molecular identifiers were discarded. MiTCR, run with a Q25 quality threshold and the strictest error-elimination algorithm, handled CDR3 identification, clonotype clustering and error correction. Lower-bound total TCR beta diversity was estimated with a nonparametric unseen species model using Euler transformation. The raw public reads went through TCRdb reprocessing: fastp at Q25, MiXCR clone calling, in-frame beta chains kept. All rows with the same CDR3 protein become a single entry with the most common DNA and genes. TCRdb assigned the V and J calls; the authors' analysis was not used. Recorded for this sample are approximately 1.5 million distinct CDR3 sequences; roughly 32% of them occurred a single time. The ten largest account for about 11% of the sample.

The data derive from a study of blood T cells in healthy people across ages (dated by TCRdb to between 2014 and 2017). Some background on the complete study: In model experiments, template switching captured roughly one uniquely barcoded TCR beta cDNA molecule for every two T cells. The donors were divided into four age groups: young (average around 16 years), middle-aged (approximately 39), aged (about 56) and long-lived (nearly 85). Age-related changes in TCR beta repertoire diversity were measured in the study by deep sequencing normalized with unique cDNA molecular identifiers. To avoid experimental bias, donors of different ages were distributed randomly across sequencing lanes. Using the same blood draw, the study looked at two additional independent replicas of 1 million unique cDNA reads for two donors, one aged 18 to 30 and the other aged 80 or older.

Deletion took 5 bases off V and 2 bases off J, with a span of 11 bases between the germline ends. For CDR1 and CDR2, the germline V gene (reference sequence) lists DFQATT and SNEGSKA. From the cysteine up to the phenylalanine, the CDR3 has a length of 13 residues. The DNA shown is the 39-base CDR3, in frame from base 1. Study-wide findings and limitations: There was a strong correlation between observed TCR beta diversity and the percentage of naive T cells measured by flow cytometry. The long-lived group showed more naive CD4+ T cells, fewer expanded clones and increased TCR diversity than the aged group, suggesting age selection. Conclusive comparison of naive and antigen-experienced compartments was prevented by the profiling of bulk unsorted PBMCs. Because the CMV infection status of the donors was unknown, age-related changes in expanded clonotypes may potentially have been confounded. As age increased, observed TCR beta diversity per million T cells dropped in a roughly linear way, and a significant reduction was already evident by age 40. Total diversity estimates from one million sequenced T cells were considered lower bounds and underestimates.

The V and J segments used are TRBV20-1 and TRBJ2-3; a weak D assignment points to TRBD2 (5 bases agree). The sequenced sample was blood. The receptor was isolated from a woman between 25 and 40 years old in good health. The bases read TGCAGTGCTCCGCCGCGGGTCACAGATACGCAGTATTTT. It specifies CSAPPRVTDTQYF.